This record covers a single T cell receptor beta chain. CDR1 SGHTS and CDR2 YDEGEE come from the germline V gene. V dropped 3 bases and J dropped 1 base, with 11 bases sitting between them. CDR3 length equals 15 residues. Profiling relied on immunoSEQ multiplex PCR, and the TCRdb table lists in-frame clones only, not all of them. The table includes under 350,000 clones, over 75% detected once. These data come from a study of blood T cell repertoires in COVID-19. The sequence was collected from a woman aged 30 to 39 with COVID-19, enrolled during active disease. Sequencing input: peripheral blood. The chain couples TRBV5-8 to TRBJ1-5; D perhaps matches TRBD1 (5 bases). This CDR3 reads CASSSGGVSNQPQHF. CDR3 coding DNA: TGTGCCAGCAGCTCCGGGGGGGTCAGCAATCAGCCCCAGCATTTT.